This T cell receptor (beta chain) was captured in a study of blood T cell repertoires in COVID-19. The wider study: Specimens from acute and convalescent COVID-19 originated in the United States, Italy and Spain. Sample material is recorded as cDNA or gDNA derived from T cells, B-cell-depleted T cells, or PBMCs.

Original processing notes: Estimation of nucleated cell counts relied on the amplification of reference gene primers. Method: immunoSEQ multiplex PCR; TCRdb's copy keeps in-frame clones and lacks some. V and J calls and clone size are as listed in that table; D and trimming were resolved from the DNA. The sample consists of approximately 180,000 clones, approximately 86% of them appearing once. CDR3 length: 13 residues. The V end was cut by 1 base, the J end by 6 bases, with 10 bases between. The germline V gene encodes CDR1 SGDLS and CDR2 YYNGEE. This receptor was identified in a woman aged 45-65 years with acute or convalescent COVID-19. The rearrangement uses TRBV9 and TRBJ1-2; D might be TRBD1 (5 bases). Sequencing used peripheral blood. Here the CDR3 DNA reads TGTGCCAGCAGCGTACAGGGTGAGGATGGCTACACCTTC. Translation: CASSVQGEDGYTF.